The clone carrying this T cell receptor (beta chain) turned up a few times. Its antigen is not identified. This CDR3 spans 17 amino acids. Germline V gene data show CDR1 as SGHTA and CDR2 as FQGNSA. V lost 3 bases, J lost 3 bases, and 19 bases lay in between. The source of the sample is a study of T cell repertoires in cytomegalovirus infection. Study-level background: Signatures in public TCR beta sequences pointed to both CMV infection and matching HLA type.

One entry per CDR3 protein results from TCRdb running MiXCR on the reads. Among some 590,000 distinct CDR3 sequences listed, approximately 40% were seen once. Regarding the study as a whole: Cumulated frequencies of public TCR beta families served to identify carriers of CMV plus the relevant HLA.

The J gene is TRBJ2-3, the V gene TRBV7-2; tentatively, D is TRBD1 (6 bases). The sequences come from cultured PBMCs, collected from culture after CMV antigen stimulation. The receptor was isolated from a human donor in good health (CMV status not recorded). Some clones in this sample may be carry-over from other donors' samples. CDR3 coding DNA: TGTGCCAGCAGCTTGAGGGGCCTAGGGGGAGTGACAGATACGCAGTATTTT. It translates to CASSLRGLGGVTDTQYF.